The clone carrying this T cell receptor beta chain has ten or more counts. As yet, its antigen is unknown. The source of the sample is a study of cytomegalovirus exposure and HLA in healthy donors. Study-level points and caveats: Researchers reported in a later analysis that a missense DCLRE1C variant was tied to TCR beta V- and J-gene trimming. The study had only CMV serostatus as immune exposure information. Earlier results showed most TCR beta V segments being productive about 87% or about 30% of the time.

V dropped 2 bases and J dropped 3 bases, with 15 bases sitting between them. The CDR3 is 15 amino acids. Looked up from germline, CDR1 is SGDLS and CDR2 is YYNGEE. The PCR ran on 60 Vbeta and 13 Jbeta primers. Sequencing was performed with immunoSEQ multiplex PCR; in TCRdb, only in-frame clones are kept and a portion is missing. This table has 90,000 to 140,000 clones, 75% appearing once. The gene calls are TRBV9 and TRBJ2-7; maybe TRBD1 (6 bases). The source material was PBMCs. The clonotype comes from a man aged 40-50 years in good health and CMV-seronegative. CDR3 nucleotide sequence: TGTGCCAGCAGCGTCAACTCAGGGGACGGCTACGAGCAGTACTTC. Its protein product is CASSVNSGDGYEQYF.